The clone carrying this TCR beta chain was counted between two and nine times. The antigen is not known. This sample was included in a study of blood T cells in healthy people across ages. The germline CDR1 and CDR2 sequences are SQVTM and ANQGSEA. CDR3 length: 12 residues. V lost 7 bases and J 3 bases, leaving 10 bases between the germline ends. Findings and caveats of the study: Any changes in expanded clonotypes were possibly confounded, as donor CMV status remained unknown. Both higher diversity and more naive CD4+ cells marked long-lived donors when set against aged donors.

A sample-barcoded 5' primer and a J-beta primer mix were used in a second PCR of roughly 7 to 12 cycles. One entry per CDR3 protein results from TCRdb running MiXCR on the 5' RACE reads. The sample carries approximately 770,000 distinct CDR3 sequences, roughly 64% recorded once. Isolating PBMCs gave at least 7 million of these cells per sample. The genes are TRBV29-1 and TRBJ2-1; no reliable D call. This receptor was taken from a man aged 25-40 years in good health. Sequencing input: blood. CDR3 protein: CSAGPNYNEQFF. CDR3 sequence (DNA): TGCAGCGCGGGCCCTAACTACAATGAGCAGTTCTTC.